This T cell receptor (beta chain) originates from a study of response to subunit inactivated influenza vaccine. This clonotype was counted only a few times. The target antigen is unknown. General study results and limits: Few new T cells, the authors suggested, are recruited by each seasonal influenza vaccination.

The V end was cut by 5 bases, the J end by 0 bases, with 6 bases between. Germline loops: CDR1 SGHRS, CDR2 YFSETQ. There are 13 residues in the CDR3. TCRdb itself ran the RT-PCR reads through MiXCR, one entry per CDR3 protein. The sample consists of hundreds of thousands of distinct CDR3 sequences, 15% to 18% of them appearing once. This receptor was taken from a man aged 45 to 65 who received an inactivated influenza vaccine. The chain uses TRBV5-1 and TRBJ2-1; D remains unclear. Specimen: PBMCs from blood, collected 11 to 12 days after vaccination. The CDR3 protein is CASRPNSYNEQFF. The CDR3 DNA follows: TGCGCCAGCAGGCCAAACTCCTACAATGAGCAGTTCTTC.